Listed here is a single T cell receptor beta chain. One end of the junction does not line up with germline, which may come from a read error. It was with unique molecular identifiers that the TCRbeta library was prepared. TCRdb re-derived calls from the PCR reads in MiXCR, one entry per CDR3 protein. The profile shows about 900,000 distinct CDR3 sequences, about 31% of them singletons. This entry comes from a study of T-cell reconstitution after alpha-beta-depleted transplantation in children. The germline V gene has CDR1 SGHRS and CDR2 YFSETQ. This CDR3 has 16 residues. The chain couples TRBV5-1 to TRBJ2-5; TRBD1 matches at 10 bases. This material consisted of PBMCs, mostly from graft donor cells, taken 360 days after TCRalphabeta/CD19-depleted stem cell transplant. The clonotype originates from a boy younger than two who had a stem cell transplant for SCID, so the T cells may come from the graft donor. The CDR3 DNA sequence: TGCGCCAGCAGCCCGGCCGGACAGGGGGAGGGAGAGGCCCAGTACTTC. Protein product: CASSPAGQGEGEAQYF.